What follows describes a single T cell receptor (beta chain). The antigen is undetermined. The data were obtained in a study of Ad26.COV2.S vaccination and SARS-CoV-2 variants. At the level of the study: Trial arm assignment for the donor was COV1001 Ad26.COV2.S. The authors gave Ad26.COV2.S intramuscularly, either once or twice 56 days apart. Findings and limits, study-wide: Responses of T cells in total may have been underestimated by the TCR breadth and depth analyses. It was reported that spike-specific CD8+ and CD4+ T cell responses were substantially broad after vaccination.

This CDR3 is 17 amino acids long. Germline V gene sequence: CDR1 SGHDN, CDR2 FVKESK. The J segment lost 1 base and the V segment lost 1 base, leaving 9 bases of the junction unmatched. Treatment given: roughly 20 received Ad26.COV2.S at low or high dose, single or two shots; several received placebo; per-sample allocation not given. The samples were gathered on day 63 after the first injection of vaccine or placebo. Method: immunoSEQ multiplex PCR; TCRdb's copy keeps in-frame clones and lacks some. This table has 300,000 to 400,000 clones, around 87% appearing once. The sequence derives from a person aged 18-65 years who received the Ad26.COV2.S COVID-19 vaccine or a placebo. The chain employs TRBV14 and TRBJ1-1; 7 nucleotides line up with TRBD1. The source was peripheral blood, collected in a trial of Ad26.COV2.S vaccine versus placebo. The CDR3 bases are TGTGCCAGCAGCCAAGGACAGGGTATAGCTTGGAACACTGAAGCTTTCTTT. It translates to CASSQGQGIAWNTEAFF.